The 8 T cell receptor beta chains presented below share a single source sample, sequenced in a study of post-analysis software for immune sequencing data. Study-wide results and limits: The study found TRBV5-6, TRBV5-1 and TRBV20-1 among roughly 5 TRBV segments more frequent in patients than controls.

For these receptors, no antigen is known. Tagging with unique molecular identifiers was a feature of the TCR beta cDNA libraries. TCRdb independently ran MiXCR on the PCR reads; one entry per CDR3 protein. The data hold hundreds of thousands of distinct CDR3 sequences, with 25% to 30% observed a single time. The sample consisted of blood. These receptors were obtained from a girl aged 5 to 17 with multiple sclerosis.

V and J are TRBV27 and TRBJ2-3; D tentatively reads TRBD1 or TRBD2 (5 bases each). Trimming removed 1 base at V and 8 bases at J, with 16 bases between. This CDR3 is built from 15 residues. In germline, CDR1 is MNHEY, CDR2 SMNVEV (reference sequence). As DNA, the CDR3 is TGTGCCAGCAGTTTATTGGGGACCCTCGTTGGTACGCAGTATTTT. Its protein is CASSLLGTLVGTQYF.

In this sample, this clonotype turned up a few times. The rearrangement uses TRBV7-2 and TRBJ2-7, with D perhaps TRBD1 (6 bases). Trimming left V 4 bases short and J 1 base short, with 20 bases between. The CDR3 runs 17 residues. The germline V gene has CDR1 SGHTA and CDR2 FQGNSA. Written as DNA, the CDR3 is TGTGCCAGCAGCTGGGTGACAGGACTTCATGGTTCCTACGAGCAGTACTTC. Translation gives CASSWVTGLHGSYEQYF.

In DNA form, the CDR3 reads TGCAGTGCTAGAGCGGGCAGACCCCAAGAGACCCAGTACTTC. Encoded protein: CSARAGRPQETQYF. This chain joins TRBV20-1 and TRBJ2-5; no firm D call. The V and J ends lost 1 base and 1 base respectively, with 10 bases between them. The CDR3 covers 14 residues. CDR1 DFQATT and CDR2 SNEGSKA come from the germline V gene (reference sequence).

This clonotype has only one observation. A much larger clone differs from this one at a single base, so this may be a read error. The rearrangement joins TRBV3-1 to TRBJ2-1; tentatively, D is TRBD1 or TRBD2 (5 bases each). This CDR3 is built from 15 residues. The germline gives CDR1 LGHDT, CDR2 YNNKEL (reference sequence). The CDR3 reads CASRGVADSNNEQFF. CDR3 nucleotides: TGTGCCAGCAGGGGGGTAGCCGACTCCAACAATGAGCAGTTCTTC.

This clonotype was counted only a few times. V gene TRBV7-2 combines with J gene TRBJ2-1; D is uncertain. The CDR3 has 15 residues. Trimming removed 3 bases at V and 0 bases at J, with 9 bases between. CDR1 is SGHTA and CDR2 is FQGNSA in the germline V gene. As DNA, the CDR3 is TGTGCCAGCAGCTTGGCTACGGGCTCCTACAATGAGCAGTTCTTC. Its translation: CASSLATGSYNEQFF.

V gene TRBV28 combines with J gene TRBJ2-3; TRBD2 aligns across 8 bases. This CDR3 has 15 residues. Losses at the gene ends were 4 bases for V and 6 bases for J; bases not matched to a gene: 9. Germline lookup yields CDR1 MDHEN and CDR2 SYDVKM. The CDR3 nucleotides read TGTGCCAGCAGTTATAGCGGGAATAGTGTGGATACGCAGTATTTT. Translating it yields CASSYSGNSVDTQYF. Full variable domain (outside the CDR3, taken from reference TRBV28 and TRBJ2-3): DVKVTQSSRYLVKRTGEKVFLECVQDMDHENMFWYRQDPGLGLRLIYFSYDVKMKEKGDIPEGYSVSREKKERFSLILESASTNQTSMYLCASSYSGNSVDTQYFGPGTRLTVL.

The J gene is TRBJ2-7, the V gene TRBV7-2, with 10 nucleotides matching TRBD2. After removal of 5 bases from V and 3 bases from J, the junction contained 10 bases not matched to a gene. The CDR3 spans 16 residues. Germline lookup yields CDR1 SGHTA and CDR2 FQGNSA. In DNA form, the CDR3 reads TGTGCCAGCAGCCCAGGGGCTAGCGGGAGTAGCTACGAGCAGTACTTC. It encodes CASSPGASGSSYEQYF.

The rearrangement joins TRBV7-2 to TRBJ2-1; D gene unclear. This CDR3 region has 14 residues. The germline V gene encodes CDR1 SGHTA and CDR2 FQGNSA. Trimming stripped 3 bases from V and 6 bases from J, with 12 bases between. The CDR3 region is CASSLATPGNEQFF. The CDR3 nucleotides are TGTGCCAGCAGCTTGGCCACCCCGGGCAATGAGCAGTTCTTC.